This T cell receptor (beta chain) was sequenced during a study of blood T cell repertoires in COVID-19. Study-level background: Italy, Spain and the United States were the sources of the convalescent and acute COVID-19 samples.

Which cohort a participant joined came from the clinical history participants gave. Exposed volunteers were people who met a COVID-19 case within 2 weeks before study entry. Per the study methods: Quantification of nucleated cells was approximated via reference gene primer amplification. The method was immunoSEQ multiplex PCR; TCRdb's version includes in-frame clones alone and lacks a portion of them. That table furnishes V, J and clone size, whereas the DNA furnished D and trimming. Here the sample spans 350,000 to 500,000 clones, about 88% being singletons. V was pared by 7 bases and J by 0 bases, with 4 bases of the junction left unmatched. CDR1 and CDR2 (germline): MNHEY, SVGAGI. The CDR3 is made up of 15 amino acids.

This sequence joins TRBV6-5 and TRBJ2-2, with TRBD2 identical over 8 bases. The sample consisted of PBMCs or T cells enriched from blood (not recorded which). The source is a woman aged 18-35 years who had been exposed to COVID-19. CDR3 nucleotides: TGTGCCAGCAATCCGACTAGCGCGAACACCGGGGAGCTGTTTTTT. Its translation is CASNPTSANTGELFF.